What follows are 27 T cell receptor beta chains derived from one specimen sequenced in a study of Graves' ophthalmopathy and Graves' hyperthyroidism. Researchers took RNA transcripts and amplified TCR beta CDR3 regions from them. The first round was an RT-PCR with HTBI primers, and the second round was a multiplex PCR. Each CDR3 protein gets one entry after TCRdb re-called the multiplex PCR reads with MiXCR. The sample yields 240,000 or so distinct CDR3 sequences, around 42% seen once. Material: peripheral blood. These receptors all stem from an adult man with Graves' ophthalmopathy.

V gene TRBV2 combines with J gene TRBJ2-5; tentatively, D is TRBD1 (5 bases). The CDR3 runs 14 residues. V was clipped by 3 bases and J by 1 base, with 9 bases between them. Germline lookup yields CDR1 SNHLY and CDR2 FYNNEI. The chain's CDR3 is CASSEVGPQETQYF. In DNA, the CDR3 is TGTGCCAGCAGTGAGGTGGGGCCCCAAGAGACCCAGTACTTC.

The chain combines TRBV15 with TRBJ2-7; the D gene is possibly TRBD2 (6 bases). The germline V gene encodes CDR1 LNHNV and CDR2 YYDKDF (reference sequence). The CDR3 is made up of 15 amino acids. The germline V and J ends were trimmed by 1 base and 7 bases, with 17 bases remaining between them. CDR3 residues: CATSRVAIIGGEQYF. The DNA for the CDR3 is TGTGCCACCAGCAGAGTGGCTATCATCGGAGGGGAGCAGTACTTC.

The table lists this clonotype with a few counts. The CDR3 region is CASAQETQYF. CDR3 DNA sequence: TGTGCCAGCGCCCAAGAGACCCAGTACTTC. V gene TRBV12-3 or TRBV12-4 combines with J gene TRBJ2-5, with unresolved D. V shed 8 bases and J shed 1 base, with 2 bases lying between them. The CDR3 loop spans 10 amino acids.

V usage is TRBV3-1 and J usage is TRBJ1-2; D not certain. CDR1 is LGHDT and CDR2 is YNNKEL in the germline V gene (reference sequence). The CDR3 runs 14 residues. The V end was cut by 0 bases, the J end by 8 bases, with 13 bases between. Written as DNA, the CDR3 is TGTGCCAGCAGCCAAGAGGGCAGTTCACGCGGCTACACCTTC. It yields the protein CASSQEGSSRGYTF.

Comments on this clonotype: The junction differs from germline at one of its ends, possibly a read error. The chain is built from TRBV10-3 and TRBJ2-4; 7 nucleotides match TRBD1. Germline CDR1 is ENHRY and CDR2 is SYGVKD. The CDR3 contains 14 residues. The CDR3 DNA follows: TGTGCCAGCAGTCTCCGACAGGGCAAAAACATTCAGTACTTC. Amino acids: CASSLRQGKNIQYF.

The V and J genes are TRBV9 and TRBJ2-7; 8 nucleotides match TRBD2. The J segment lost 6 bases and the V segment lost 7 bases, leaving 6 bases of the junction unmatched. CDR1 and CDR2 (germline): SGDLS, YYNGEE. The CDR3 totals 12 residues. As DNA, the CDR3 is TGTGCCAGCGGAACGGGGGGGCGCGAGCAGTACTTC. Translation gives CASGTGGREQYF.

This chain connects TRBV12-3 or TRBV12-4 to TRBJ2-7; TRBD1 matches at 7 bases. The CDR3 is 15 amino acids. The junction had 3 bases not matched to a gene; V was cut back by 1 base and J by 0 bases. The CDR3 DNA reads as TGTGCCAGCAGTTTAGTCGGACAGGCCTCCTACGAGCAGTACTTC. The encoded protein is CASSLVGQASYEQYF.

In this sample, this clonotype turned up a few times. This rearrangement joins TRBV20-1 to TRBJ2-2, with a possible D match to TRBD1 (5 bases). The CDR3 length is 13 residues. CDR1 DFQATT and CDR2 SNEGSKA come from the germline V gene (reference sequence). The germline V and J ends were trimmed by 4 bases and 5 bases, with 11 bases remaining between them. CDR3 bases: TGCAGTGCTATGGTCCAGGGAACCGGGGAGCTGTTTTTT. This translates into CSAMVQGTGELFF.

The sample holds a few counts of this clonotype. The V call is TRBV4-2, the J call TRBJ2-7; TRBD2 matches at 7 bases. CDR1 is LGHNA and CDR2 is YNFKEQ in the germline V gene. Losses at the gene ends were 0 bases for V and 7 bases for J; bases not matched to a gene: 9. The CDR3 contains 15 residues. This CDR3 is CASSQEEGGASEQYF. Written as DNA, the CDR3 is TGTGCCAGCAGCCAAGAAGAGGGAGGGGCGAGTGAGCAGTACTTC.

This sequence joins TRBV5-8 and TRBJ2-7; D tentatively fits TRBD1 or TRBD2 (5 bases each). The ends were cut back, 4 bases at V and 6 bases at J, with 14 bases in the middle. Looked up from germline, CDR1 is SGHTS and CDR2 is YDEGEE. The CDR3 is 13 amino acids. This chain's CDR3 is CASSPGDDREQYF. The DNA for the CDR3 is TGTGCCAGCAGCCCTGGGGACGACCGCGAGCAGTACTTC.

This clonotype was seen just once. This chain uses TRBV29-1 with TRBJ2-7; 9 bases are shared with TRBD1. CDR3 size: 14 residues. Unmatched junction bases numbered 8, after V lost 6 bases and J lost 2 bases. Germline V gene lookup returns CDR1 SQVTM and CDR2 ANQGSEA. DNA of the CDR3: TGCAGCGTCCCGGGGGACAGGGCGACCTACGAGCAGTACTTC. It encodes CSVPGDRATYEQYF.

This chain joins TRBV29-1 and TRBJ2-7; D might be TRBD1 or TRBD2, each matching 5 bases. The CDR3 extends over 12 amino acids. Between the trimmed V and J ends, which lost 3 bases and 3 bases, there was a span of 9 bases. Per the germline V gene, CDR1 is SQVTM and CDR2 is ANQGSEA. The CDR3 sequence is CSVDGASYEQYF. In DNA, the CDR3 is TGCAGCGTTGACGGGGCGAGCTACGAGCAGTACTTC.

The V and J genes are TRBV7-8 and TRBJ2-1; possible D gene TRBD2, 7 bases. V was shortened by 2 bases and J by 4 bases, with 12 bases between the two germline ends. The CDR3 is 15 residues long. The germline gives CDR1 SGHVS, CDR2 FQNEAQ. The CDR3 DNA sequence: TGTGCCAGCAGCTTACTGGGGGGGCGATACAATGAGCAGTTCTTC. Translated, it gives CASSLLGGRYNEQFF.

This clonotype showed up many times. The chain combines TRBV7-2 with TRBJ1-6, with D possibly TRBD1 on 6 matching bases. The CDR3 contains 11 residues. V dropped 4 bases and J dropped 16 bases, with 11 bases sitting between them. From germline, CDR1 is SGHTA and CDR2 FQGNSA. CDR3 sequence: CASSSTQGLHF. CDR3 sequence (DNA): TGTGCCAGCAGCTCTACACAGGGTCTCCACTTT.

This chain links TRBV2 with TRBJ2-5; D is tentatively TRBD1 or TRBD2 (5 bases each). In germline, CDR1 is SNHLY, CDR2 FYNNEI. V was clipped by 6 bases and J by 0 bases, with 5 bases between them. The length of the CDR3 is 12 residues. CDR3 sequence reads: CASRGDQETQYF. In DNA form, the CDR3 reads TGTGCCAGCAGGGGGGACCAAGAGACCCAGTACTTC. Full variable domain (missing parts from reference TRBV2 and TRBJ2-5): EPEVTQTPSHQVTQMGQEVILRCVPISNHLYFYWYRQILGQKVEFLVSFYNNEISEKSEIFDDQFSVERPDGSNFTLKIRSTKLEDSAMYFCASRGDQETQYFGPGTRLLVL.

This clonotype was counted a few times. This sequence joins TRBV5-1 and TRBJ1-2; perhaps TRBD1 as D (5 bases). The germline CDR1 and CDR2 sequences are SGHRS and YFSETQ. The CDR3 is 13 residues long. Trimming stripped 2 bases from V and 6 bases from J, with 11 bases between. The CDR3 loop reads CASSFQGGDGYTF. The CDR3 nucleotides read TGCGCCAGCAGCTTTCAGGGAGGCGATGGCTACACCTTC. The whole variable domain, remainder taken from reference TRBV5-1 and TRBJ1-2, is KAGVTQTPRYLIKTRGQQVTLSCSPISGHRSVSWYQQTPGQGLQFLFEYFSETQRNKGNFPGRFSGRQFSNSRSEMNVSTLELGDSALYLCASSFQGGDGYTFGSGTRLTVV.

This clonotype was counted many times. The chain couples TRBV15 to TRBJ1-1; perhaps TRBD1 as D (5 bases). CDR1 is LNHNV, CDR2 YYDKDF, per germline (reference sequence). The V end lost 1 base, the J end lost 1 base, and 7 bases lay between the germline ends. This CDR3 is built from 14 residues. CDR3 region: CATSRVRENTEAFF. The CDR3 DNA follows: TGTGCCACCAGCAGAGTCAGGGAGAACACTGAAGCTTTCTTT.

J is TRBJ2-5 and V is TRBV7-8; TRBD2 agrees at 7 bases. Trimming took 8 bases from V and 4 from J; bases not matched to a gene: 7. The CDR3 loop spans 13 amino acids. Germline V gene lookup returns CDR1 SGHVS and CDR2 FQNEAQ. The CDR3 sequence: CASSPRGVETQYF. The CDR3 DNA reads TGTGCCAGCTCACCACGGGGGGTAGAGACCCAGTACTTC.

This rearrangement joins TRBV5-4 to TRBJ1-6; D gene unclear. The CDR3 has 15 residues. The germline V gene encodes CDR1 SGHNT and CDR2 YYREEE (reference sequence). V lost 0 bases, J lost 17 bases, and 21 bases lay in between. Here the CDR3 DNA reads TGTGCCAGCAGCTTGGCCAAGAGTGGGAGACAAATCGTCCACTTT. This gives the protein CASSLAKSGRQIVHF. Complete variable domain (other parts from reference TRBV5-4 and TRBJ1-6): ETGVTQSPTHLIKTRGQQVTLRCSSQSGHNTVSWYQQALGQGPQFIFQYYREEENGRGNFPPRFSGLQFPNYSSELNVNALELDDSALYLCASSLAKSGRQIVHFGNGTRLTVT.

The chain carries TRBV2 and TRBJ1-6; the D gene is possibly TRBD1 (5 bases). V was cut by 6 bases and J by 0 bases, with 15 bases left in between. Per germline, CDR1 SNHLY and CDR2 FYNNEI. This CDR3 spans 17 amino acids. CDR3 sequence: CASRRRDASSYNSPLHF. Written as DNA, the CDR3 is TGTGCCAGCAGGCGGCGGGACGCCAGCTCCTATAATTCACCCCTCCACTTT.

This chain uses TRBV4-2 with TRBJ2-2; 7 bases match TRBD1. CDR3 length: 16 amino acids. Germline trimming cut 7 bases from V and 4 bases from J; bases unmatched to any gene: 12. Looked up from germline, CDR1 is LGHNA and CDR2 is YNFKEQ. The CDR3 loop is CASTLQATGTTGELFF. In DNA, the CDR3 is TGTGCCAGCACCCTCCAAGCGACAGGGACCACCGGGGAGCTGTTTTTT.

CDR3 sequence reads: CSASVSSYNSPLHF. The CDR3 DNA follows: TGCAGTGCTAGTGTTAGCTCCTATAATTCACCCCTCCACTTT. V and J are TRBV20-1 and TRBJ1-6; D gene ambiguous. This CDR3 has 14 amino acids. Per the germline V gene, CDR1 is DFQATT and CDR2 is SNEGSKA (reference sequence). Trimming took 3 bases from V and 0 from J, leaving 6 bases between them.

The table lists this clonotype with many counts. This chain links TRBV11-1 with TRBJ2-7; D is undetermined. There are 15 residues in the CDR3. Germline-derived CDR1 and CDR2 are SGHAT and FQDESV (reference sequence). V lost 4 bases and J 2 bases, leaving 15 bases between the germline ends. CDR3 loop: CASSYGATPTYEQYF. CDR3 in DNA: TGTGCCAGCAGCTATGGAGCCACCCCCACCTACGAGCAGTACTTC.

The chain combines TRBV7-2 with TRBJ2-5, with 8 nucleotides matching TRBD2. V was clipped by 3 bases and J by 1 base; unmatched bases: 4. This CDR3 has 15 amino acids. Germline V CDR1 and CDR2: SGHTA, FQGNSA. CDR3 sequence: CASSLYGRVQETQYF. In nucleotides, the CDR3 is TGTGCCAGCAGCTTGTACGGGAGGGTCCAAGAGACCCAGTACTTC.

This chain uses TRBV7-9 with TRBJ2-2; D is possibly TRBD2 (6 bases). This CDR3 spans 14 amino acids. Germline CDR1 reads SEHNR; CDR2 reads FQNEAQ (reference sequence). With 10 bases removed from V and 6 bases from J, the gap between germline ends came to 18 bases. CDR3 residues: CAIPAGRIAGELFF. Written as DNA, the CDR3 is TGTGCCATTCCAGCGGGTCGGATTGCCGGGGAGCTGTTTTTT.

In the case of this clonotype: The germline gene is not matched at one end of the junction; a read error may be the cause. The chain is built from TRBV7-7 and TRBJ1-4; 7 bases align to TRBD1. The CDR3 sequence is 14 residues long. In germline, CDR1 is SSHAT, CDR2 FNYEAQ (reference sequence). This CDR3 reads CASSDTGENEKLFF. For the CDR3, the DNA is TGTGCTAGCAGCGATACAGGGGAGAATGAAAAACTGTTTTTT.

The chain is built from TRBV19 and TRBJ1-5; TRBD1 matches 7 bases. CDR3 length equals 13 residues. Per the germline V gene, CDR1 is LNHDA and CDR2 is SQIVND (reference sequence). V lost 10 bases to trimming and J lost 7 bases; unmatched junction nucleotides: 10. CDR3 coding DNA: TGTGCCAATCTTAGACAGGGTCTGCAGCCCCAGCATTTT. It is translated as CANLRQGLQPQHF.